The clone carrying this T cell receptor (beta chain) came up many times. Antigen specificity is unknown. The germline V gene encodes CDR1 MNHNS and CDR2 SASEGT. With V trimmed by 5 bases and J by 13 bases, 11 bases remained unmatched. This CDR3 spans 13 amino acids. TCR beta CDR3 regions were amplified from RNA transcripts. When the TCR CDR3 underwent first-round RT-PCR, the HTBI primer set was used. A single record per CDR3 protein comes from TCRdb applying MiXCR to the multiplex PCR reads. The data show about 400,000 distinct CDR3 sequences, with about 15% seen just once and roughly a fifth held by the top ten. The data were obtained in a study of T cells in Graves' hyperthyroidism and ophthalmopathy. Whole-study results and caveats: Appearing also in blood were most of the thyroid clonotypes expanded above 0.001.

V usage is TRBV6-1 and J usage is TRBJ2-1; 7 bases are a match to TRBD1. The sequence derives from a woman aged 55-69 years with Graves' ophthalmopathy. The sample consisted of blood. Here the CDR3 reads CASSTKKDRPQFF. DNA of the CDR3: TGTGCCAGCAGTACCAAAAAGGACAGGCCCCAGTTCTTC.